This passage covers 12 T cell receptor beta chains from one sample sequenced in a study of blood T cell repertoires in COVID-19. TCRdb's table, derived via immunoSEQ multiplex PCR, lists solely in-frame clones and lacks some. The top ten hold about 5% of the sample, which has about 280,000 clones, about 89% seen once. The material sequenced was peripheral blood. The source of these receptors is a man aged 35-49 years with acute or convalescent COVID-19.

This chain links TRBV19 with TRBJ2-3; D is undetermined. This CDR3 spans 14 amino acids. Germline V lookup: CDR1 LNHDA, CDR2 SQIVND (reference sequence). V was shortened by 6 bases and J by 1 base, with 11 bases between the two germline ends. CDR3 region: CASREHLGTDTQYF. CDR3 nucleotides: TGTGCCAGTAGAGAGCATCTTGGCACAGATACGCAGTATTTT.

This chain uses TRBV2 with TRBJ1-1; D is unclear. The CDR3 runs to 14 residues. V was cut by 4 bases and J by 1 base, with 10 bases left in between. CDR1 and CDR2 from the germline V gene are SNHLY and FYNNEI. This chain's CDR3 is CASSVFTANTEAFF. The DNA of the CDR3 is TGTGCCAGCAGTGTGTTTACAGCGAACACTGAAGCTTTCTTT. The full variable domain, in which reference TRBV2 and TRBJ1-1 provide the parts outside the CDR3, is EPEVTQTPSHQVTQMGQEVILRCVPISNHLYFYWYRQILGQKVEFLVSFYNNEISEKSEIFDDQFSVERPDGSNFTLKIRSTKLEDSAMYFCASSVFTANTEAFFGQGTRLTVV.

This sequence joins TRBV9 and TRBJ1-2; 9 bases agree with TRBD1. J lost 7 bases, V lost 3 bases, and 13 bases had no gene match. CDR1 and CDR2 (germline): SGDLS, YYNGEE. The CDR3 spans 16 residues. Here the CDR3 reads CASSAEDRGDWGGYTF. CDR3 DNA sequence: TGTGCCAGCAGCGCAGAAGACAGGGGGGATTGGGGTGGCTACACCTTC.

The DNA of the CDR3 is TGTGCCAGCAGCCCATGGACAGGAAGCACAGATACGCAGTATTTT. Translating it yields CASSPWTGSTDTQYF. The chain has TRBV5-5 and TRBJ2-3, with 7 nucleotides matching TRBD1. V lost 4 bases to trimming and J lost 0 bases; unmatched junction nucleotides: 5. Looked up from germline, CDR1 is SGHKS and CDR2 is YYEKEE (reference sequence). This CDR3 has 15 amino acids.

The chain has TRBV4-1 and TRBJ2-3; D might be TRBD2 (5 bases). This CDR3 contains 15 residues. The germline V and J ends were trimmed by 0 bases and 5 bases, with 12 bases remaining between them. Germline values: CDR1 MGHRA, CDR2 YSYEKL. CDR3 residues: CASSQEWGAGDTQYF. In DNA, the CDR3 is TGCGCCAGCAGCCAAGAGTGGGGTGCGGGAGATACGCAGTATTTT.

V gene TRBV6-1 combines with J gene TRBJ2-2; 9 nucleotides line up with TRBD2. CDR1 and CDR2 from the germline V gene are MNHNS and SASEGT. The V segment lost 1 base and the J segment 3 bases; nucleotides outside the gene matches: 6. This CDR3 has 17 amino acids. This chain's CDR3 is CASSEGAGGTDTGELFF. CDR3 DNA: TGTGCCAGCAGTGAAGGCGCGGGAGGGACCGACACCGGGGAGCTGTTTTTT.

The V and J genes are TRBV11-2 and TRBJ2-7, with 7 bases matching TRBD2. The germline V gene has CDR1 SGHAT and CDR2 FQNNGV. The CDR3 loop spans 12 amino acids. The V gene end was trimmed by 6 bases and the J gene end by 3 bases; junction bases not matched to a gene: 2. The CDR3 DNA sequence: TGTGCCAGCAGTCTAGCGGACTACGAGCAGTACTTC. Translating gives CASSLADYEQYF. Full variable domain (rest looked up from reference TRBV11-2 and TRBJ2-7): EAGVAQSPRYKIIEKRQSVAFWCNPISGHATLYWYQQILGQGPKLLIQFQNNGVVDDSQLPKDRFSAERLKGVDSTLKIQPAKLEDSAVYLCASSLADYEQYFGPGTRLTVT.

V gene TRBV7-2 combines with J gene TRBJ1-3, with D possibly being TRBD1 (6 bases). Germline V gene sequence: CDR1 SGHTA, CDR2 FQGNSA. CDR3 size: 14 residues. Between the trimmed V and J ends, which lost 5 bases and 2 bases, there was a span of 10 bases. CDR3 sequence reads: CASSTRTAGNTIYF. CDR3 coding DNA: TGTGCCAGCAGCACCCGGACAGCTGGAAACACCATATATTTT.

This rearrangement joins TRBV7-2 to TRBJ1-4; tentatively, D is TRBD1 (6 bases). Deletions cut 2 bases from V and 7 bases from J, with 14 bases between. The CDR3 totals 15 residues. Germline lookup yields CDR1 SGHTA and CDR2 FQGNSA. CDR3 in DNA: TGTGCCAGCAGCTTATCCTCGGGGGGGGCTGAAAAACTGTTTTTT. Its protein product is CASSLSSGGAEKLFF.

In DNA, the CDR3 is TGTGCCAGCAGCTTAGGTAGCGGGGGGCCAGATACGCAGTATTTT. Translation: CASSLGSGGPDTQYF. The chain combines TRBV11-2 with TRBJ2-3; 10 nucleotides agree with TRBD2. The CDR3 consists of 15 residues. Trimming cost V 1 base and J 4 bases; bases outside gene matches: 2. In germline, CDR1 is SGHAT, CDR2 FQNNGV.

The rearrangement joins TRBV5-1 to TRBJ1-2; no firm D call. CDR1 SGHRS and CDR2 YFSETQ come from the germline V gene. V dropped 4 bases and J dropped 1 base, with 11 bases sitting between them. This CDR3 is 14 amino acids long. The CDR3 reads CASSLPTSNYGYTF. CDR3 DNA: TGCGCCAGCAGCCTCCCGACAAGTAACTATGGCTACACCTTC.

This sequence joins TRBV5-8 and TRBJ2-2; 7 bases align to TRBD1. The CDR3 has 15 residues. J was trimmed by 4 bases and V by 4 bases; bases with no gene match: 7. Germline loops: CDR1 SGHTS, CDR2 YDEGEE. DNA for the CDR3: TGTGCCAGCAGCATCCGACAGGGCCCCACCGGGGAGCTGTTTTTT. Its protein is CASSIRQGPTGELFF. Full variable domain (rest looked up from reference TRBV5-8 and TRBJ2-2): EAGVTQSPTHLIKTRGQQATLRCSPISGHTSVYWYQQALGLGLQFLLWYDEGEERNRGNFPPRFSGRQFPNYSSELNVNALELEDSALYLCASSIRQGPTGELFFGEGSRLTVL.